One and the same sample provided the 2 T cell receptor beta chains below, sequenced in a study of cytomegalovirus exposure and HLA in healthy donors. The method was immunoSEQ multiplex PCR; TCRdb's version includes in-frame clones alone and lacks a portion of them. The sample shows about 220,000 clones, 70% to 90% of them seen only once. Input material: PBMCs. The receptors stem from a woman aged 18-29 years in good health and CMV-seronegative.

Concerning this clone itself: Within the sample, other DNA sequences also encode this same CDR3. V gene TRBV18 combines with J gene TRBJ2-1; 9 bases are shared with TRBD2. Germline V lookup: CDR1 KGHSH, CDR2 LQKENI. Trimming at V came to 2 bases and at J to 6 bases, leaving 5 bases not matched to a gene. CDR3 length: 15 residues. The CDR3 DNA follows: TGTGCCAGCTCACCAGTAGCGGGAGTAGGCAATGAGCAGTTCTTC. Residues: CASSPVAGVGNEQFF.

As for this clone: One end of the junction does not line up with germline, which may come from a read error. The gene calls are TRBV27 and TRBJ1-2; 7 positions agree with TRBD1. The CDR3 has 15 amino acids. The germline gives CDR1 MNHEY, CDR2 SMNVEV (reference sequence). The DNA of the CDR3 is TGTGCCGGCAGTTTATTCGGGACAGAGCGCTATGGCTACACCTTC. Its protein is CAGSLFGTERYGYTF.